The 9 T cell receptor beta chains in this list originate from one sample, sequenced in a study of radiotherapy plus CTLA-4 blockade in lung cancer. Assay: immunoSEQ multiplex PCR; the TCRdb copy retains only in-frame clones and omits some. The table has roughly 30,000 clones, 70% to 85% seen once; the top ten hold roughly 7.4%. The sequences come from peripheral blood, collected from a patient treated with radiotherapy plus ipilimumab. These receptors all stem from a human donor with non-small cell lung cancer who had stable disease on radiotherapy plus ipilimumab.

V gene TRBV7-9 combines with J gene TRBJ1-2; TRBD1 aligns across 8 bases. Germline values: CDR1 SEHNR, CDR2 FQNEAQ (reference sequence). The CDR3 extends over 16 amino acids. V lost 4 bases, J lost 4 bases, and 11 bases stayed unmatched. The chain's CDR3 is CASSSIQGAHIYGYTF. The CDR3 DNA is TGTGCCAGCAGCTCAATCCAGGGGGCGCATATCTATGGCTACACCTTC.

The chain recombines TRBV9 with TRBJ1-2; D perhaps matches TRBD1 (5 bases). The CDR3 totals 13 residues. The germline gives CDR1 SGDLS, CDR2 YYNGEE. V lost 4 bases, J lost 3 bases, and 10 bases lay in between. The CDR3 DNA is TGTGCCAGCAGCCTCCAGGGAGACTATGGCTACACCTTC. Translated: CASSLQGDYGYTF.

The chain uses TRBV6-1 and TRBJ1-4, with D possibly being TRBD1 (5 bases). Germline V CDR1 and CDR2: MNHNS, SASEGT. CDR3 length equals 16 residues. Trimming took off 4 bases at V and 0 bases at J, with 12 bases between the two ends. CDR3: CASSGKRGPTNEKLFF. In DNA form, the CDR3 reads TGTGCCAGCAGTGGTAAAAGGGGTCCAACTAATGAAAAACTGTTTTTT.

This chain links TRBV4-3 with TRBJ2-7; 8 positions agree with TRBD2. Losses at the gene ends were 1 base for V and 6 bases for J; bases not matched to a gene: 8. The CDR3 is 15 residues long. CDR1 is LGHNA and CDR2 is YSLEER in the germline V gene. CDR3 in DNA: TGCGCCAGCAGCCAAGTCCCAGGACTAGCTATCGAGCAGTACTTC. Its translation is CASSQVPGLAIEQYF.

CDR3 nucleotides: TGTGCCAGCAGCCAAGAGACAGGAGAGACCCAGTACTTC. Protein sequence: CASSQETGETQYF. This chain joins TRBV4-2 and TRBJ2-5; tentatively, D is TRBD1 (6 bases). CDR3 length equals 13 residues. V lost 0 bases and J lost 4, with 6 bases in between. Germline CDR1 is LGHNA and CDR2 is YNFKEQ.

The sample holds one count of this clone. The gene calls are TRBV9 and TRBJ2-5; D gene uncertain. The last part of the DNA fits TRBJ2-7 better; the J call may be wrong. The length of the CDR3 is 15 residues. Per the germline V gene, CDR1 is SGDLS and CDR2 is YYNGEE. CDR3 bases: TGTGCCAGCAGCGTAGAGGACGGCCAAGGATACGAGCAGTACTTC. Encoded protein: CASSVEDGQGYEQYF.

The V call is TRBV6-1, the J call TRBJ1-3; TRBD1 matches 8 bases. Trimming at V came to 7 bases and at J to 3 bases, leaving 5 bases not matched to a gene. The CDR3 runs to 14 residues. Germline CDR1 and CDR2: MNHNS and SASEGT. The CDR3 nucleotides are TGTGCCAGCATCCAGGGGGCGGGTGGAAACACCATATATTTT. Its translation: CASIQGAGGNTIYF.

The CDR3 sequence is CASSEMGSSGANVLTF. DNA for the CDR3: TGTGCCAGCAGTGAGATGGGATCGTCGGGGGCCAACGTCCTGACTTTC. The V call is TRBV6-1, the J call TRBJ2-6; D gene uncertain. In germline, CDR1 is MNHNS, CDR2 SASEGT. V was clipped by 3 bases and J by 4 bases, with 13 bases between them. The CDR3 length is 16 residues.

The chain joins TRBV18 to TRBJ1-2, with D hard to call. The V gene's germline CDR1 is KGHSH and CDR2 LQKENI. The CDR3 spans 11 residues. With 6 bases removed from V and 6 bases from J, the gap between germline ends came to 8 bases. CDR3 in DNA: TGTGCCAGCTCGTCGTCGGATGGCTACACCTTC. This codes for CASSSSDGYTF.